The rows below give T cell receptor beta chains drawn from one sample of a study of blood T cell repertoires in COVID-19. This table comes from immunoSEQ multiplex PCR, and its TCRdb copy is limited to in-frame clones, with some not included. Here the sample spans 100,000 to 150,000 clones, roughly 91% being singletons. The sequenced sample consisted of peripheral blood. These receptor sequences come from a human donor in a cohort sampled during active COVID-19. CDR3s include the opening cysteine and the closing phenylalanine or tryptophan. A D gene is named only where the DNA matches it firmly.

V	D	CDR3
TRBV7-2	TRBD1	CASSPRQGPLPLHF
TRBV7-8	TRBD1	CASSFGTGELFF
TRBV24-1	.	CATSDRGTGTDTQYF
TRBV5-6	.	CASSTVETQYF
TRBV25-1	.	CASSAQGKETQYF
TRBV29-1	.	CSVPFGRAETQYF
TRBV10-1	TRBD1	CASSGGTGGLRGQYF
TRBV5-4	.	CASRVSQGRANYGYTF
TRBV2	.	CASRPASDGYTF
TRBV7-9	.	CASSLPVHGLLSETQYF
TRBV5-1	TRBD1	CASSSPSGQGTGELFF
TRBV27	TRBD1	CASSSGQGAPRVGELFF
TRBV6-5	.	CASTRRGSPSEQYF
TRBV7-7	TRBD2	CASSSSGTSVGGELFF
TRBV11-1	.	CASSPWAGNEKLFF
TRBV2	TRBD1	CATQGEITEAFF
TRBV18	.	CASADRSSYEQYF
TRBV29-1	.	CSVDSAAADTQYF
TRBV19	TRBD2	CASSQTSGQETQYF
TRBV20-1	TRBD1	CSASAGGGYEQYF
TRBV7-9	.	CASSLAAYEQYF
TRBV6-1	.	CASSEAPGIGTQYF
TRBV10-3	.	CAISESGGEVEKLFF
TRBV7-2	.	CASSPRTENGYTF
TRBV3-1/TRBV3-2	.	CASSQEGAKQYF
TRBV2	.	CASSEFQGLMNTEAFF
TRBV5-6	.	CASRGLGRHSTDTQYF
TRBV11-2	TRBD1	CASSTDRGALEKLFF
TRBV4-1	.	CASSQDRWQYTEAFF
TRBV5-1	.	CASSTGQTYYEQYF
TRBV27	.	CASSPPGRALFYEQYF
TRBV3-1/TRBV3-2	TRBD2	CASSPAAGATDTQYF
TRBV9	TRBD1	CASSVGTGNGQPQHF
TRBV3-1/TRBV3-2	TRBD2	CASSQELRGFSYEQYF
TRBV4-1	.	CASRQTASPYNEQFF
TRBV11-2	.	CASSLFPGTGELFF
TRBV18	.	CASSPGPNYEQYF
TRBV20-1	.	CSASQNPGPLNTEAFF
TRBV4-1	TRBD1	CASSQAGGGYEQYF
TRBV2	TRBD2	CASSLAGGGTDTQYF
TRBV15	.	CATSRGDSLNTEAFF
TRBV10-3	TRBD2	CAISGTSGYNEQFF
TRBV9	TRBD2	CASSYSGSQETQYF
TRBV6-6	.	CASSLDGSYGYTF
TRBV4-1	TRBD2	CASSPGLAALGGTDTQYF